What follows are 28 T cell receptor beta chains derived from one specimen sequenced in a study of blood T cells in healthy people across ages. The authors ran a second PCR of roughly 6 to 12 cycles using a sample-barcoded 5' primer and a J-beta primer mix. Each CDR3 protein gets one entry after TCRdb re-called the 5' RACE reads with MiXCR. Of 1,100,000 or so distinct CDR3 sequences in the sample, 40% to 55% are singletons; the top ten hold under 20%. Sequenced: blood. All receptors come from a woman between 55 and 75 years old in good health.

The chain uses TRBV20-1 and TRBJ2-1; 9 nucleotides match TRBD2. The closer fit of TRBJ2-7 to the DNA end suggests the J call may be wrong. Germline CDR1 DFQATT, CDR2 SNEGSKA (reference sequence). The CDR3 is 15 amino acids. The DNA of the CDR3 is TGCAGTGCTTGGGATAGCGGGGGCTCCTACAATGAGCAGTACTTC. Its protein product is CSAWDSGGSYNEQYF.

The chain has TRBV3-1 and TRBJ1-2; tentatively, D is TRBD1 (5 bases). Germline CDR1 is LGHDT and CDR2 is YNNKEL (reference sequence). The CDR3 contains 15 residues. Trimming left V 2 bases short and J 1 base short, with 11 bases between. DNA for the CDR3: TGTGCCAGCAGCCAAAGGACATCGTTTAACTATGGCTACACCTTC. It is translated as CASSQRTSFNYGYTF.

The J gene is TRBJ2-7, the V gene TRBV5-1; 13 positions agree with TRBD2. Germline values: CDR1 SGHRS, CDR2 YFSETQ. The J segment lost 4 bases and the V segment lost 0 bases, leaving 10 bases of the junction unmatched. There are 18 residues in the CDR3. For the CDR3, the DNA is TGCGCCAGCAGCTTGGTATCGACTAGCGGGAGGAGGTCGTACGAGCAGTACTTC. Protein product: CASSLVSTSGRRSYEQYF.

This clonotype was counted a single time. Sequence at one end of the junction differs from germline and may be a read error. The genes are TRBV27 and TRBJ2-1, with D unresolved. Germline V lookup: CDR1 MNHEY, CDR2 SMNVEV (reference sequence). The CDR3 is 14 amino acids. CDR3 in amino acids: CASSVSTANNEQFF. CDR3 DNA sequence: TGTGCCAGCAGTGTATCAACTGCGAACAATGAGCAGTTCTTC.

The V call is TRBV11-1, the J call TRBJ2-5; D is ambiguous. The CDR3 totals 14 residues. Trimming removed 5 bases at V and 3 bases at J, with 13 bases between. Germline CDR1 SGHAT, CDR2 FQDESV (reference sequence). In DNA form, the CDR3 reads TGTGCCAGCAGCCCTCGGGTGCGGAAAGAGACCCAGTACTTC. Translated, it gives CASSPRVRKETQYF.

The rearrangement joins TRBV27 to TRBJ1-2; TRBD1 might be the D (5 bases). CDR3 length equals 17 residues. V was clipped by 8 bases and J by 4 bases, with 26 bases between them. Germline CDR1 and CDR2: MNHEY and SMNVEV (reference sequence). This chain's CDR3 is CASYPGGGPIFGYGYTF. Written as DNA, the CDR3 is TGTGCCAGCTATCCGGGCGGGGGTCCCATATTTGGCTATGGCTACACCTTC.

This clonotype was found many times. The chain uses TRBV29-1 and TRBJ2-1; D is ambiguous. Trimming stripped 3 bases from V and 1 base from J, with 4 bases between. This CDR3 has 12 residues. The germline gives CDR1 SQVTM, CDR2 ANQGSEA. The CDR3 reads CSVEGSYNEQFF. The CDR3 DNA follows: TGCAGCGTTGAGGGGTCCTACAATGAGCAGTTCTTC.

The chain is built from TRBV11-2 and TRBJ2-2, with D possibly matching TRBD1 (5 bases). The CDR3 has 13 residues. Trimming cost V 6 bases and J 5 bases, with 10 bases left between them. The V gene's germline CDR1 is SGHAT and CDR2 FQNNGV. The CDR3: CASRPQGTGELFF. DNA for the CDR3: TGTGCCAGCAGGCCTCAGGGTACCGGGGAGCTGTTTTTT.

V is TRBV27 and J is TRBJ1-5; 9 nucleotides agree with TRBD1. V shed 5 bases, J shed 5 bases, and the junction held 7 bases outside the gene matches. The CDR3 contains 15 residues. Looked up from germline, CDR1 is MNHEY and CDR2 is SMNVEV (reference sequence). In DNA, the CDR3 is TGTGCCAGCAGTCATGGACAGGGGAGCCATCAGCCCCAGCATTTT. It specifies CASSHGQGSHQPQHF.

The chain recombines TRBV5-1 with TRBJ2-2; D remains unclear. Germline V gene lookup returns CDR1 SGHRS and CDR2 YFSETQ. The CDR3 loop spans 14 amino acids. V dropped 4 bases and J dropped 4 bases, with 11 bases sitting between them. CDR3 nucleotides: TGCGCCAGCAGCCAGACACTGGCCACCGGGGAGCTGTTTTTT. Translating gives CASSQTLATGELFF.

The J gene is TRBJ2-1, the V gene TRBV9; 7 bases are a match to TRBD2. Germline V CDR1 and CDR2: SGDLS, YYNGEE. CDR3 length: 15 residues. V trimming: 2 bases; J trimming: 9 bases; junction bases outside the gene matches: 11. The DNA for the CDR3 is TGTGCCAGCAGCGTCATTACGGGAGGAGAAGGTGAGCAGTTCTTC. The encoded protein is CASSVITGGEGEQFF.

This clonotype came up a few times. The chain has TRBV6-5 and TRBJ2-5; weak D call: TRBD2 (6 bases). Trimming stripped 0 bases from V and 1 base from J, with 6 bases between. CDR1 and CDR2 (germline): MNHEY, SVGAGI. CDR3 size: 14 residues. CDR3 protein: CASSYSGGQETQYF. The CDR3 DNA reads as TGTGCCAGCAGTTACTCGGGGGGCCAAGAGACCCAGTACTTC.

The J gene is TRBJ2-7, the V gene TRBV2; the D gene is possibly TRBD2 (6 bases). Germline V gene data show CDR1 as SNHLY and CDR2 as FYNNEI. V gave up 6 bases and J gave up 7 bases, with 19 bases separating them. The CDR3 totals 14 residues. This CDR3 is CASRYGTGDEEQYF. For the CDR3, the DNA is TGTGCCAGCAGGTACGGGACGGGAGATGAGGAGCAGTACTTC. Together with reference TRBV2 and TRBJ2-7, the CDR3 gives the full variable domain: EPEVTQTPSHQVTQMGQEVILRCVPISNHLYFYWYRQILGQKVEFLVSFYNNEISEKSEIFDDQFSVERPDGSNFTLKIRSTKLEDSAMYFCASRYGTGDEEQYFGPGTRLTVT.

The chain recombines TRBV5-1 with TRBJ2-1, with 13 bases lining up with TRBD2. The CDR3 loop spans 14 amino acids. Per the germline V gene, CDR1 is SGHRS and CDR2 is YFSETQ. Losses at the gene ends were 3 bases for V and 8 bases for J; bases not matched to a gene: 2. Here the CDR3 DNA reads TGCGCCAGCAGCTCCGGGACTAGCGGGGATGAGCAGTTCTTC. As protein: CASSSGTSGDEQFF.

A few counts support this clonotype. The rearrangement links TRBV12-3 or TRBV12-4 to TRBJ2-1; 9 nucleotides align to TRBD2. This CDR3 contains 15 residues. V shed 1 base and J 5 bases; nucleotides not matched to a gene: 3. Here the CDR3 reads CASSLGTSANNEQFF. The CDR3 nucleotides are TGTGCCAGCAGTTTAGGGACTAGCGCAAACAATGAGCAGTTCTTC.

In this sample, this clonotype turned up many times. CDR3 DNA: TGCAGCGTTGTTGGGGCCGGTGGCTACACCTTC. It yields the protein CSVVGAGGYTF. This chain links TRBV29-1 with TRBJ1-2; D might be TRBD1 (5 bases). Germline V gene lookup returns CDR1 SQVTM and CDR2 ANQGSEA. CDR3 length: 11 amino acids. V dropped 4 bases and J dropped 7 bases, with 10 bases sitting between them.

This clonotype has just a few counts. This sequence joins TRBV10-1 and TRBJ2-7; 9 positions agree with TRBD1. V gave up 6 bases and J gave up 3 bases; unmatched junction bases: 18. CDR1 is WNHNN, CDR2 SYGVQD, per germline (reference sequence). The CDR3 spans 18 residues. The DNA for the CDR3 is TGCGCCAGCAGGGCCCTGGACAGGGGTCGGCCCCTACGCTACGAGCAGTACTTC. The encoded protein is CASRALDRGRPLRYEQYF.

V usage is TRBV9 and J usage is TRBJ2-1; 10 bases are shared with TRBD2. Germline CDR1 is SGDLS and CDR2 is YYNGEE. CDR3 length: 16 residues. V was clipped by 4 bases and J by 7 bases; unmatched bases: 11. In DNA form, the CDR3 reads TGTGCCAGCAGCCGGGGGCCAGCGGGAGGGAGGAATGAGCAGTTCTTC. It is translated as CASSRGPAGGRNEQFF.

The CDR3 sequence is CASSTGAASNQPQHF. The CDR3 nucleotides are TGTGCCAGCAGCACTGGGGCAGCTAGCAATCAGCCCCAGCATTTT. The chain is built from TRBV5-6 and TRBJ1-5; possible D gene TRBD1, 5 bases. The CDR3 spans 15 residues. V lost 4 bases and J 0 bases, leaving 11 bases between the germline ends. Germline loops: CDR1 SGHDT, CDR2 YYEEEE.

This clonotype was found many times. V and J are TRBV10-3 and TRBJ1-4; D might be TRBD1 (5 bases). Deletions cut 4 bases from V and 7 bases from J, with 10 bases between. This CDR3 has 13 amino acids. The germline gives CDR1 ENHRY, CDR2 SYGVKD. The CDR3 DNA reads TGTGCCATCAGTGCGCAGGGTTCTGAAAAACTGTTTTTT. Its translation: CAISAQGSEKLFF.

A word on this clonotype: A read error is possible here, since a much larger clone lies one base away. The CDR3 DNA sequence: TGTGCCAGCAGGGGATCTAGCGGGAGGTCCTACGAGCAGTACTTC. This encodes CASRGSSGRSYEQYF. The V call is TRBV12-3 or TRBV12-4, the J call TRBJ2-7; 11 bases match TRBD2. The length of the CDR3 is 15 residues. Trimming took 6 bases from V and 1 from J; bases not matched to a gene: 5.

The rearrangement uses TRBV20-1 and TRBJ2-1, with a weak D call TRBD2 (7 bases). In germline, CDR1 is DFQATT, CDR2 SNEGSKA (reference sequence). Trimming stripped 5 bases from V and 3 bases from J, with 14 bases between. The CDR3 is 14 amino acids. The CDR3 nucleotides read TGCAGTGCTCGTTGGCGGGGGCTCTACAATGAGCAGTTCTTC. Protein sequence: CSARWRGLYNEQFF.

The rearrangement links TRBV4-2 to TRBJ2-7; D is perhaps TRBD1 or TRBD2 (5 bases each). Germline-derived CDR1 and CDR2 are LGHNA and YNFKEQ. This CDR3 region has 16 residues. V lost 0 bases, J lost 4 bases, and 16 bases lay in between. The CDR3 here is CASSQEDRGATYEQYF. CDR3 DNA sequence: TGTGCCAGCAGCCAAGAAGATAGGGGAGCAACTTACGAGCAGTACTTC.

The rearrangement links TRBV27 to TRBJ1-1; no clear D gene. This CDR3 has 14 residues. Trimming removed 5 bases at V and 6 bases at J, with 16 bases between. Looked up from germline, CDR1 is MNHEY and CDR2 is SMNVEV (reference sequence). The CDR3 sequence is CASSPYSVGSEAFF. The CDR3 DNA sequence: TGTGCCAGCAGTCCCTACTCGGTAGGTTCTGAAGCTTTCTTT.

The chain links TRBV6-1 to TRBJ1-1; possibly TRBD1 for D (6 bases). CDR1 MNHNS and CDR2 SASEGT come from the germline V gene. CDR3 length: 12 residues. Trimming cost V 8 bases and J 7 bases, with 14 bases left between them. The CDR3 sequence: CASGGTGSEAFF. The CDR3 nucleotides are TGTGCCAGCGGTGGAACAGGGAGTGAAGCTTTCTTT.

This sequence joins TRBV23-1 and TRBJ1-4; 8 bases match TRBD1. TRBV23-1 counts as an open reading frame of uncertain function. Trimming removed 6 bases from V and 4 bases from J; junction bases left unmatched: 19. CDR3 length: 19 amino acids. The CDR3 reads CASRSTGTGLEDDNEKLFF. CDR3 sequence (DNA): TGCGCCAGCAGGAGCACCGGGACAGGCCTGGAAGACGATAATGAAAAACTGTTTTTT.

This clonotype came up many times. The chain is built from TRBV7-9 and TRBJ2-1; D unclear. Germline CDR1 reads SEHNR; CDR2 reads FQNEAQ (reference sequence). The CDR3 is made up of 14 amino acids. Trimming pared 1 base from V and 4 bases from J, leaving 8 bases between. The DNA for the CDR3 is TGTGCCAGCAGCTTAGTAAAGGAGTACAATGAGCAGTTCTTC. Translated: CASSLVKEYNEQFF.

The genes are TRBV9 and TRBJ1-1; no firm D call. Germline CDR1 and CDR2: SGDLS and YYNGEE. The CDR3 runs to 14 residues. V lost 4 bases and J 3 bases, leaving 13 bases between the germline ends. The CDR3 region is CASSPLDKHTEAFF. In DNA form, the CDR3 reads TGTGCCAGCAGCCCCCTTGATAAGCACACTGAAGCTTTCTTT.